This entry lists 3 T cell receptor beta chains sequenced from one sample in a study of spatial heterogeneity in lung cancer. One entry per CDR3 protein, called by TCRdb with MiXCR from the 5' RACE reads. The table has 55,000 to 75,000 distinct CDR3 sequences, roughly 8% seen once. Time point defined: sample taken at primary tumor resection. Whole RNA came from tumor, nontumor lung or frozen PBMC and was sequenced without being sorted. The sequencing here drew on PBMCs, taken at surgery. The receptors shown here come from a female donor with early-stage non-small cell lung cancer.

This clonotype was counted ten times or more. CDR3 nucleotide sequence: TGTGCCATCAGTGCAATGGATAGCAATCAGCCCCAGCATTTT. Protein product: CAISAMDSNQPQHF. The chain combines TRBV10-3 with TRBJ1-5; D not resolved. The CDR3 is 14 residues long. V lost 4 bases, J lost 0 bases, and 7 bases lay in between. Germline V CDR1 and CDR2: ENHRY, SYGVKD.

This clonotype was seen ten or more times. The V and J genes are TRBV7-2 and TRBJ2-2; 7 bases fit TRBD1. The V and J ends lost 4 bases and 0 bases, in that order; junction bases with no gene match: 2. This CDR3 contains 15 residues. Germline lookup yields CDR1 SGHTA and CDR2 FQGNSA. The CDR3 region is CASSSGQTNTGELFF. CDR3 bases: TGTGCCAGCAGCTCGGGACAGACGAACACCGGGGAGCTGTTTTTT.

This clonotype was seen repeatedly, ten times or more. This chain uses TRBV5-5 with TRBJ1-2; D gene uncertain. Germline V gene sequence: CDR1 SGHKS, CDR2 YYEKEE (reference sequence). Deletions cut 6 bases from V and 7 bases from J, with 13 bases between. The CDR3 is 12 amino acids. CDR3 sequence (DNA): TGTGCCAGCACCTTTCAGACTTTTGGCTACACCTTC. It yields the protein CASTFQTFGYTF. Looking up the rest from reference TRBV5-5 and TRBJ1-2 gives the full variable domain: DAGVTQSPTHLIKTRGQQVTLRCSPISGHKSVSWYQQVLGQGPQFIFQYYEKEERGRGNFPDRFSARQFPNYSSELNVNALLLGDSALYLCASTFQTFGYTFGSGTRLTVV.